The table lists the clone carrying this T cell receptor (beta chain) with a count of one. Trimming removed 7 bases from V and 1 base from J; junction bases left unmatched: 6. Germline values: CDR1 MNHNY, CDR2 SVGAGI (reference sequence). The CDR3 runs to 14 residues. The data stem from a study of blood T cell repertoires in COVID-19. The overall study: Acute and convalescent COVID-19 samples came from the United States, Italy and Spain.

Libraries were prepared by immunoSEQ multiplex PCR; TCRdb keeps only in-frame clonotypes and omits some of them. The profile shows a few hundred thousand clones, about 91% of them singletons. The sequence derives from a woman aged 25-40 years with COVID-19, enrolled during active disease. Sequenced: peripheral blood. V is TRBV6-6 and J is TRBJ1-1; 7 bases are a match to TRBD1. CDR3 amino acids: CASTAQGRNTEAFF. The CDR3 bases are TGTGCCAGCACAGCACAGGGGCGGAACACTGAAGCTTTCTTT.